This T cell receptor beta chain originates from a study of OX40 agonist ivuxolimab in advanced cancers. Some background on the complete study: Ivuxolimab, which targeted the costimulatory receptor OX40 (CD134), was an agonistic, fully human IgG2 monoclonal antibody. Intravenous ivuxolimab was administered to patients every 2 weeks at six dose levels: 0.01, 0.1, 0.3, 1.5, 3 and 10 mg/kg. The purpose of peripheral TCRbeta sequencing was to test whether ivuxolimab changed TCR sequence diversity and led to clonal T-cell expansion. Patients were allowed to have had prior anti-PD-1, anti-PD-L1 or anti-CTLA-4 therapy, and roughly 40% of the dose-escalation patients had been treated with checkpoint inhibitors. The dose-escalation cohort was over 70% male with a mean age of roughly 60 years, ranging from 23 to 79. Three dose-escalation patients achieved partial responses, one with hepatocellular carcinoma and two with cutaneous melanoma. The monotherapy dose-escalation portion (N ≈ 52 patients) of the phase I ivuxolimab trial is reported in the paper. Of the roughly 51 dose-escalation patients, hepatocellular carcinoma was present in about 20, melanoma in around 15, renal cell carcinoma in 9 and head and neck cancer in 9. The investigation overall reported the following: Partial responders in the 0.1-3.0 mg/kg groups had among the lowest normalized peripheral clonal expansion, especially among CD8+ T cells. After ivuxolimab, more expanded clones were found on average in CD8+ T cells than in CD4+ T cells. At doses of 0.1 to 3.0 mg/kg, clonal expansion of both CD4+ and CD8+ T cells in blood was seen between baseline and week 6. The antigen specificity of the peripheral T cells that underwent clonal expansion was not determined. Low levels of normalized T-cell clonal expansion were also seen in some patients who did not respond.

Remarks on this clone: This clone's antigen is unknown. No base quality values were provided; no much bigger clone lies one nucleotide off.

From the cysteine through the phenylalanine, the CDR3 covers 16 amino acids. Only the CDR3 part of the read is kept: 48 bases, read in frame from the first base. CDR1 is given as LGHNA and CDR2 as YSLEER, both from the germline V gene. Genomic DNA was isolated from the sorted cells so that the TCRbeta CDR3 region could be sequenced. The immunoSEQ Assay was used to sequence the TCRbeta CDR3 regions. TCRdb took this table from immuneACCESS and kept in-frame rearrangements with V and J called. Such tables lack part of the clones; where checked against another copy, unresolved V genes explain under half of the gap, and the rest is unexplained. This sample gives tens of thousands of clones in total; around 90% of them show up just once. The ten largest clones capture around 4% of the sample. Patients with a history of autoimmune disease or receiving systemic immunosuppression were excluded from the trial. In every dose cohort, peripheral blood was drawn for TCR sequencing at baseline, cycle 4 day 1, and cycle 7 day 1. The samples were drawn from a first-in-human, open-label, multicenter phase I dose-escalation trial of ivuxolimab. Adults with locally advanced or metastatic melanoma, renal cell carcinoma, hepatocellular carcinoma or head and neck squamous cell carcinoma were enrolled in the trial. Before TCR sequencing, CD4+ T cells and CD8+ T cells from peripheral blood were sorted into separate populations.

The V and J genes are TRBV4-3 and TRBJ2-5; the best D guess is TRBD2, with 6 bases matching. The J call may be mistaken, given a closer DNA end match to TRBJ2-7. The input for sequencing was CD4+ or CD8+ T cells sorted from blood, taken in a trial of the OX40 agonist ivuxolimab. The source is an adult with an advanced solid tumor such as melanoma, head and neck, liver or kidney cancer. This receptor has the CDR3 CASSQDTGAGHYEQYF. Read as DNA, the sequence is TGCGCCAGCAGCCAAGATACGGGCGCGGGGCACTACGAGCAGTACTTC.